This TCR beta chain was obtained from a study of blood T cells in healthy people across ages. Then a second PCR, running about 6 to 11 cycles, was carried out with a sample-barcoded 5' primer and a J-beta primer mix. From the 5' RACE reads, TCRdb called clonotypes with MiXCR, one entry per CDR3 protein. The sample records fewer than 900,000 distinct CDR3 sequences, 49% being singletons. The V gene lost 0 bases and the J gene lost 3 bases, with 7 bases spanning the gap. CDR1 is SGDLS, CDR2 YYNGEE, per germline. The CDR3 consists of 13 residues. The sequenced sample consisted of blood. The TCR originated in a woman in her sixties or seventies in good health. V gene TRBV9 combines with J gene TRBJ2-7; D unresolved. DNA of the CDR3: TGTGCCAGCAGCGTAGGTCCCTACTACGAGCAGTACTTC. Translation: CASSVGPYYEQYF.